A single sample is the source of the 22 T cell receptor beta chains below, sequenced in a study of tumor-infiltrating lymphocytes in primary liver carcinoma. The input was about 490 ng total RNA; TCR beta cDNA was made from it with a constant-region primer. Researchers made the TCR beta libraries by running three nested multiplex PCR rounds with slightly modified ARM-PCR. The first two PCR rounds, roughly 11 cycles each, used TRBV1-TRBV30 forward primers and a C-beta reverse primer. Each CDR3 protein gets one entry after TCRdb re-called the multiplex PCR reads with MiXCR. The table has roughly 24,000 distinct CDR3 sequences, roughly three quarters seen once. The 20-30 mg bulk tissue piece was not sorted before simultaneous RNA and DNA extraction. The sequencing sample was made of liver tumor tissue from sampling region 5. Subset: tumor region T5, tumor centre. The receptors were gathered from a woman aged 25 to 45 with primary liver carcinoma and hepatitis B virus infection.

Comments on this clonotype: At one of its ends the junction is not consistent with the germline gene, which may arise from a read error. The chain joins TRBV11-2 to TRBJ2-7; D perhaps matches TRBD2 (6 bases). Germline V CDR1 and CDR2: SGHAT, FQNNGV. The CDR3 totals 13 residues. CDR3 residues: CVSVLFSGYEQYF. The CDR3 DNA follows: TGCGTCAGCGTCCTGTTTAGCGGATACGAGCAGTACTTC.

A remark on this clonotype: One end of the junction varies from germline; a read error may be responsible. This chain connects TRBV4-1 to TRBJ2-1, with D possibly being TRBD1 (6 bases). The germline V gene encodes CDR1 MGHRA and CDR2 YSYEKL. The CDR3 runs 16 residues. The CDR3 here is CANSQESSTGYNEQLF. The CDR3 DNA is TGCGCCAACAGCCAGGAGTCATCGACAGGATACAATGAGCAGCTCTTC.

This clonotype was observed once. The CDR3 does not end in the conserved phenylalanine or tryptophan, so this is likely a read error. This chain links TRBV5-8 with TRBJ2-1; 9 bases align to TRBD1. Germline loops: CDR1 SGHTS, CDR2 YDEGEE. The CDR3 sequence is 13 residues long. The CDR3 protein is CASILDRGNEQFL. The CDR3 nucleotides are TGTGCCAGCATCTTGGACAGGGGCAACGAGCAGTTCCTC.

V is TRBV5-1 and J is TRBJ2-1, with a tentative D call TRBD2 (5 bases). The CDR3 is 16 amino acids. Between the trimmed V and J ends, which lost 9 bases and 6 bases, there was a span of 25 bases. Germline loops: CDR1 SGHRS, CDR2 YFSETQ. The DNA for the CDR3 is TGCGCCAACACCTTTGCGATATCCCCGGGGTCCAATGAGCAGTTCTTC. Its translation: CANTFAISPGSNEQFF.

On this clonotype: The junction and the germline gene differ at one end; a read error may be behind it. The rearrangement joins TRBV5-8 to TRBJ2-6; D unclear. This CDR3 comprises 16 residues. Germline lookup yields CDR1 SGHTS and CDR2 YDEGEE. The CDR3 protein is CASTMTAFSVANVLTF. Written as DNA, the CDR3 is TGTGCCAGCACCATGACGGCCTTCTCTGTGGCCAACGTCCTGACTTTC.

With regard to this clonotype: The junction and the germline gene differ at one end; a read error may be behind it. The V call is TRBV19, the J call TRBJ2-2; 7 nucleotides line up with TRBD2. The length of the CDR3 is 16 residues. Germline lookup yields CDR1 LNHDA and CDR2 SQIVND (reference sequence). The CDR3 sequence: CASIGLEERNTGKLFF. CDR3 DNA: TGTGCCAGTATTGGACTAGAAGAGAGGAACACCGGGAAGCTGTTTTTT.

This clonotype has a count of ten or more. V is TRBV20-1 and J is TRBJ2-1; D might be TRBD1 (7 bases). CDR3 length: 13 amino acids. The V end was cut by 6 bases, the J end by 5 bases, with 14 bases between. Per the germline V gene, CDR1 is DFQATT and CDR2 is SNEGSKA (reference sequence). Written as DNA, the CDR3 is TGCAGTGCAACAGGGGACTTCCACAATGAGCAGTTCTTC. Translated: CSATGDFHNEQFF.

CDR3 residues: CAWSVPVGEKLFF. Written as DNA, the CDR3 is TGTGCCTGGAGTGTACCAGTGGGAGAAAAACTGTTTTTT. V usage is TRBV30 and J usage is TRBJ1-4; D remains unclear. This CDR3 has 13 residues. V gave up 0 bases and J gave up 8 bases, with 10 bases separating them. Germline values: CDR1 GTSNPN, CDR2 SVGIG (reference sequence).

This clonotype appeared many times. The junction differs from germline at one of its ends, possibly a read error. V is TRBV4-1 and J is TRBJ2-2; 10 positions match TRBD2. This CDR3 spans 15 amino acids. Per the germline V gene, CDR1 is MGHRA and CDR2 is YSYEKL. CDR3 sequence reads: CASSLAGDLTGELFF. DNA of the CDR3: TGTGCCAGCAGTCTAGCGGGAGATCTCACCGGGGAGCTGTTTTTT.

Points on this clonotype: Without the conserved terminal phenylalanine or tryptophan, this CDR3 likely stems from a read error. The chain links TRBV12-5 to TRBJ2-2; D call uncertain. This CDR3 is 14 amino acids long. CDR1 LGHNT and CDR2 FRNRAP come from the germline V gene. The CDR3 is CFGGLVPFTGELFS. CDR3 DNA sequence: TGTTTTGGTGGTTTGGTACCCTTCACCGGGGAGCTGTTTTCT.

On this clonotype itself: One end of the junction varies from germline; a read error may be responsible. The genes are TRBV12-3 or TRBV12-4 and TRBJ2-3; 8 bases align to TRBD2. CDR3 length equals 20 residues. The chain's CDR3 is CAGSSRTWTSPGVVMNTQYF. In nucleotides, the CDR3 is TGTGCCGGCAGTTCACGGACCTGGACTAGCCCGGGAGTTGTGATGAATACGCAGTATTTT.

The genes are TRBV11-2 and TRBJ2-7; 7 positions match TRBD2. This CDR3 is 13 amino acids long. Germline assignment: CDR1 SGHAT and CDR2 FQNNGV. CDR3 nucleotide sequence: TGTGCCACCAGCTTAGGTCGTGGGGGGGTTAAGTACGTC. It codes for CATSLGRGGVKYV.

Comments on this clonotype: The CDR3 ends on some other residue instead of the conserved phenylalanine or tryptophan, so this is likely a read error. The DNA is left out, because the CDR3 cannot be placed on it with certainty; the CDR3 is given as TCRdb lists it. The V gene is TRBV5-6, the J gene TRBJ2-2. The germline V gene encodes CDR1 SGHDT and CDR2 YYEEEE. The CDR3 has 15 residues if both end residues are counted. The CDR3: CASSLAPRLTGELFL.

V is TRBV11-2 and J is TRBJ2-3; tentatively, D is TRBD2 (6 bases). V lost 5 bases to trimming and J lost 0 bases, with 18 bases between them. This CDR3 has 17 residues. CDR1 and CDR2 from the germline V gene are SGHAT and FQNNGV. The CDR3 DNA is TGTGCCAGCAGCCGGACGAGATCTAGCGTTAGCACAGATACGCAGTATTTT. It specifies CASSRTRSSVSTDTQYF.

Regarding this clonotype: Possible read error: a much larger clone is one base away. V and J are TRBV7-2 and TRBJ2-5, with TRBD2 identical over 8 bases. The germline V gene encodes CDR1 SGHTA and CDR2 FQGNSA. The CDR3 runs 14 residues. The CDR3, as DNA: TGTGCCTGCAGCTTAGCGGGGAGGTCTGAGACCCAGTACTTC. Translated, it gives CACSLAGRSETQYF.

A note on this clonotype: The junction differs from germline at one of its ends, possibly a read error. The CDR3 loop reads CASSVGSSPYNEQFF. CDR3 in DNA: TGTGCCAGCAGCGTAGGGAGCTCCCCCTACAATGAGCAGTTTTTC. The chain carries TRBV9 and TRBJ2-1; D is undetermined. Germline CDR1 and CDR2: SGDLS and YYNGEE. The CDR3 length is 15 residues.

On this clonotype: This is likely a read error, given that the CDR3 carries no conserved phenylalanine or tryptophan at its end. No DNA is shown, since the ends of the CDR3 on it are uncertain; the CDR3 is the one TCRdb lists. This chain links TRBV29-1 with TRBJ2-1; TRBD2 reflects the table's D call only, with no check against the DNA. The CDR3 has 14 residues if both end residues are counted. Germline assignment: CDR1 SQVTM and CDR2 ANQGSEA. The CDR3 here is CSAAGLAGYNEHFL.

This clonotype appeared a few times. One junction end does not reproduce the germline sequence, and a read error may be involved. The V and J genes are TRBV28 and TRBJ2-3; 7 positions match TRBD1. This CDR3 comprises 17 residues. Germline CDR1 and CDR2: MDHEN and SYDVKM. The CDR3 reads CAGSFAKQGRLTDTQYF. CDR3 sequence (DNA): TGTGCCGGCAGTTTCGCAAAACAGGGGCGATTGACGGATACGCAGTATTTT. Filled out from reference TRBV28 and TRBJ2-3, the complete variable domain reads DVKVTQSSRYLVKRTGEKVFLECVQDMDHENMFWYRQDPGLGLRLIYFSYDVKMKEKGDIPEGYSVSREKKERFSLILESASTNQTSMYLCAGSFAKQGRLTDTQYFGPGTRLTVL.

The genes are TRBV4-3 and TRBJ2-1, with D possibly matching TRBD1 (6 bases). V lost 6 bases, J lost 6 bases, and 15 bases lay in between. CDR1 is LGHNA, CDR2 YSLEER, per germline. The CDR3 is made up of 14 amino acids. CDR3 DNA: TGCGCCAGCAGACACACAGGGTGGGTCAATGAGCAGTTCTTC. It yields the protein CASRHTGWVNEQFF.

The chain couples TRBV11-1 to TRBJ1-1; 7 bases are a match to TRBD1. This CDR3 has 15 residues. V trimming: 4 bases; J trimming: 14 bases; junction bases outside the gene matches: 19. From germline, CDR1 is SGHAT and CDR2 FQDESV (reference sequence). The CDR3 spells CASSSTGTVNTVAFF. The CDR3 bases are TGTGCCAGCAGCTCAACCGGGACAGTGAACACTGTAGCCTTCTTT.

This clonotype is medium-sized. The chain has TRBV11-2 and TRBJ2-7, with a weak D call TRBD2 (5 bases). The CDR3 is 14 residues long. Germline CDR1 is SGHAT and CDR2 is FQNNGV. The V and J ends lost 6 bases and 7 bases respectively, with 19 bases between them. The CDR3 loop reads CASSTTGLAEEQYF. In DNA, the CDR3 is TGTGCCAGCAGTACCACCGGACTCGCCGAGGAGCAGTACTTC.

The chain combines TRBV11-2 with TRBJ2-7; TRBD2 is a possible D gene (6 bases). Trimming removed 8 bases from V and 4 bases from J, with 27 bases in between. The CDR3 loop spans 17 amino acids. The germline CDR1 and CDR2 sequences are SGHAT and FQNNGV. The CDR3 region has the DNA TGTGCCAGCGGTATCACAGGAGGGGACTCTTGGACATACGAGCAGTACTTC. Translating gives CASGITGGDSWTYEQYF.